The 32 T cell receptor delta chains listed next were all sequenced from one sample in a study of gamma-delta T cells after stem cell transplantation. TCRdb made new clone calls on the RT-PCR reads using CATT. In the table there are around 2,700 delta-chain clones, about 1.7% of which are singletons. The sample consisted of gamma-delta T cells. The receptors were gathered from a human donor. It is not recorded whose cells these are; they may come from a transplant donor.

This clone was picked up many times. This probably arose from a read error, given a far larger clone one base away. V usage is TRDV2 and J usage is TRDJ1, with D possibly matching TRDD3 (6 bases). This CDR3 is built from 13 residues. Germline V gene lookup returns CDR1 GEAIGNYY and CDR2 EKD. Trimming left V 1 base short and J 8 bases short, with 13 bases between. CDR3 loop: CACDTWGVDKLIF. DNA for the CDR3: TGTGCCTGTGACACTTGGGGGGTCGACAAACTCATCTTT.

This clone showed up just a few times. TCRdb attributes to this sequence the protein of a much larger clone, which differs from the DNA translation at residue 4; a read error is likely, and the protein displayed is translated from the DNA. The chain recombines TRDV2 with TRDJ3, with 8 nucleotides matching TRDD3. V lost 5 bases to trimming and J lost 1 base; unmatched junction nucleotides: 21. This CDR3 region has 22 residues. Germline V gene data show CDR1 as GEAIGNYY and CDR2 as EKD. The CDR3 loop reads CACGTVEYTGGAASWDTRQMFF. The CDR3, as DNA: TGTGCCTGTGGCACGGTTGAATATACTGGGGGTGCCGCGTCCTGGGACACCCGACAGATGTTTTTC.

Comment on this clone: The likely explanation is a read error, given a far larger clone one base away. In DNA, the CDR3 is TGTGCCTGTGACACCGTTGTCCGGGATACGCCGGAAGAAACCTCCTGGGACGCCCGACAGATGTTTTTC. It translates to CACDTVVRDTPEETSWDARQMFF. The gene calls are TRDV2 and TRDJ3, with 8 bases matching TRDD3. CDR1 and CDR2 (germline): GEAIGNYY, EKD. The CDR3 runs 23 residues.

On this clone itself: Only one base separates this from a far larger clonotype, so it likely reflects a read error. This sample includes further DNA sequences coding for the same CDR3. The genes are TRDV2 and TRDJ1; possibly TRDD2 for D (8 bases). CDR3 length equals 16 residues. Germline CDR1 GEAIGNYY, CDR2 EKD. The CDR3 DNA reads as TGTGCCTGTGACACGGTGGGGGACCTTCCTATGGGGGAACTCATTTTT. This translates into CACDTVGDLPMGELIF.

A remark on this clone: A much more abundant neighbour one base away suggests this may be a read error. Other DNA sequences of this sample code for an identical CDR3. The chain recombines TRDV1 with TRDJ1; TRDD3 matches 13 bases. Per the germline V gene, CDR1 is TSWWSYY and CDR2 is QGS. The CDR3 spans 27 residues. The CDR3 spells CALGEIVKDLSYWGIRRRSRYTDKLIF. The CDR3 DNA reads as TGTGCTCTTGGGGAAATAGTGAAAGACCTCTCGTACTGGGGGATACGCAGACGGAGCCGTTACACAGATAAACTCATCTTT.

Points on this clone: For this DNA, TCRdb reports the protein of a much larger clone, which diverges at residue 17, most likely from a read error; the protein presented here is translated directly from the DNA. This chain connects TRDV2 to TRDJ1; 9 nucleotides line up with TRDD3. CDR3 length equals 19 residues. CDR1 and CDR2 from the germline V gene are GEAIGNYY and EKD. This chain's CDR3 is CACDTVLGDTRRSENKPIF. As DNA, the CDR3 is TGTGCCTGTGACACGGTACTGGGGGACACCAGGAGGTCTGAGAATAAACCCATCTTT.

This clone showed up just a few times. Additional DNA sequences in this sample encode the identical CDR3. The CDR3, as DNA: TGTGCCTGTGACACGGTCGGGGATTCCACCGATAAACTCATCTTT. Protein product: CACDTVGDSTDKLIF. The gene calls are TRDV2 and TRDJ1, with D perhaps TRDD3 (6 bases). Germline assignment: CDR1 GEAIGNYY and CDR2 EKD. The CDR3 runs to 15 residues. Trimming removed 1 base at V and 1 base at J, with 12 bases between.

On this clone itself: Translating this DNA gives a protein that differs at residue 6 from the TCRdb one, which belongs to a much larger clone; a read error is likely, and the protein shown is this translation. The chain joins TRDV2 to TRDJ1, with 10 bases lining up with TRDD3. The germline V gene has CDR1 GEAIGNYY and CDR2 EKD. Germline trimming cut 0 bases from V and 2 bases from J; bases unmatched to any gene: 11. The CDR3 is made up of 18 amino acids. The CDR3 DNA reads TGTGCCTGTGACACCTTCGACAAAACTGGGGGATTTACCGATAAACTCATCTTT. This translates into CACDTFDKTGGFTDKLIF.

Of note for this clone: The TCRdb record carries a much larger clone's protein, which differs from this DNA's translation at residue 12; a read error is the likely cause, and the protein listed here is the DNA translation. The rearrangement links TRDV2 to TRDJ1; a possible D gene is TRDD3 (5 bases). Per germline, CDR1 GEAIGNYY and CDR2 EKD. This CDR3 has 15 amino acids. The CDR3 protein is CACDTVGTYTDNLIF. Written as DNA, the CDR3 is TGTGCCTGTGACACAGTGGGGACGTACACCGATAACCTCATCTTT.

As for this clone: TCRdb attributes to this sequence the protein of a much larger clone, which differs from the DNA translation at residue 16; a read error is likely, and the protein displayed is translated from the DNA. Written as DNA, the CDR3 is TGTGCCTGTGACACCGTCGACAAAACTGGGGGATTTACCGATAAACCCATCTTT. It yields the protein CACDTVDKTGGFTDKPIF. The gene calls are TRDV2 and TRDJ1; 10 bases match TRDD3. Germline CDR1 reads GEAIGNYY; CDR2 reads EKD. This CDR3 is 18 amino acids long.

The sample holds a few counts of this clone. The protein that TCRdb holds for this DNA derives from a much larger clone and differs from the translated DNA at residue 5, which likely indicates a read error; the protein shown here is translated from the DNA. The chain has TRDV2 and TRDJ1, with 10 bases fitting TRDD3. Germline assignment: CDR1 GEAIGNYY and CDR2 EKD. The CDR3 contains 19 residues. V was clipped by 2 bases and J by 0 bases; unmatched bases: 14. DNA of the CDR3: TGTGCCTGTGACATCGTACTGGGGGATCCGTTCCCGTACACCGATAAACTCATCTTT. Residues: CACDIVLGDPFPYTDKLIF.

In the case of this clone: TCRdb's protein, taken from a much larger clone, differs from this DNA's translation at residue 4, likely owing to a read error; the protein displayed comes from the DNA. This chain uses TRDV2 with TRDJ1; TRDD3 agrees at 12 bases. This CDR3 region has 19 residues. The germline CDR1 and CDR2 sequences are GEAIGNYY and EKD. CDR3 coding DNA: TGTGCCTGTGGCACCCTATTTACTGGGGGATACTTGTACACCGATAAACTCATCTTT. This gives the protein CACGTLFTGGYLYTDKLIF.

This clone was seen a handful of times. TCRdb shows a much larger clone's protein in place of this DNA's translation, and the two differ at residue 15, likely through a read error; the protein shown is translated from the DNA. The V and J genes are TRDV2 and TRDJ3, with 12 bases fitting TRDD3. Germline values: CDR1 GEAIGNYY, CDR2 EKD. The CDR3 has 20 amino acids. This CDR3 reads CACDTVLGDTISWDARQMFF. CDR3 sequence (DNA): TGTGCCTGTGACACCGTACTGGGGGATACAATCTCCTGGGACGCCCGACAGATGTTTTTC.

Comments on this clone: The mismatch at residue 6 between this DNA's translation and the TCRdb protein of a much larger clone likely reflects a read error; the protein shown is translated from the DNA. The CDR3 nucleotides are TGTGCCTGTGACACCATTGGAGATATAGGGGAGTCACTCATCTTT. It specifies CACDTIGDIGESLIF. The chain recombines TRDV2 with TRDJ1; possible D gene TRDD3, 5 bases. CDR1 and CDR2 (germline): GEAIGNYY, EKD. The ends were cut back, 0 bases at V and 10 bases at J, with 20 bases in the middle. This CDR3 region has 15 residues.

About this clone: TCRdb's listed protein matches a much larger clone and diverges from this DNA's translation at residue 10, likely through a read error; the protein shown comes from the DNA. The rearrangement joins TRDV2 to TRDJ1; 11 bases align to TRDD3. The junction had 17 bases not matched to a gene; V was cut back by 3 bases and J by 0 bases. CDR1 is GEAIGNYY and CDR2 is EKD in the germline V gene. The CDR3 spans 20 residues. The CDR3 protein is CACDDVLGDSSPSYTDKLIF. The CDR3, as DNA: TGTGCCTGTGACGACGTACTGGGGGATAGCAGCCCCTCTTACACCGATAAACTCATCTTT.

As to this clone: TCRdb shows a much larger clone's protein in place of this DNA's translation, and the two differ at residue 5, likely through a read error; the protein shown is translated from the DNA. The chain carries TRDV2 and TRDJ1; D gene uncertain. This CDR3 comprises 13 residues. V lost 3 bases and J lost 3, with 10 bases in between. In germline, CDR1 is GEAIGNYY, CDR2 EKD. The CDR3: CACDLLKADKLIF. CDR3 bases: TGTGCCTGTGACCTTTTAAAGGCCGATAAACTCATCTTT.

On this clone itself: TCRdb's protein, taken from a much larger clone, differs from this DNA's translation at residue 13, likely owing to a read error; the protein displayed comes from the DNA. The chain uses TRDV2 and TRDJ1, with unresolved D. From germline, CDR1 is GEAIGNYY and CDR2 EKD. This CDR3 is 16 amino acids long. In DNA form, the CDR3 reads TGTGCCTGTGACACCGTCACAGCGATGAAGGCCGATAGACTCATCTTT. The encoded protein is CACDTVTAMKADRLIF.

This clone is termed medium-sized. The likely explanation is a read error, given a far larger clone one base away. The V gene is TRDV2, the J gene TRDJ1; 8 bases line up with TRDD3. CDR1 GEAIGNYY and CDR2 EKD come from the germline V gene. The CDR3 extends over 16 amino acids. CDR3 residues: CACDTMAGGPTDKPIF. DNA for the CDR3: TGTGCCTGTGACACAATGGCTGGGGGACCCACCGATAAACCCATCTTT.

Concerning this clone: This probably arose from a read error, given a far larger clone one base away. Additional DNA sequences in this sample encode the identical CDR3. V usage is TRDV2 and J usage is TRDJ1; 13 nucleotides match TRDD3. V trimming: 0 bases; J trimming: 4 bases; junction bases outside the gene matches: 13. Germline-derived CDR1 and CDR2 are GEAIGNYY and EKD. The CDR3 consists of 19 residues. CDR3 amino acids: CACDTGGLGDTPSGDKLIF. CDR3 DNA: TGTGCCTGTGACACCGGGGGACTGGGGGATACGCCGTCTGGCGATAAACTCATCTTT.

The table lists this clone with many counts. The gene calls are TRDV2 and TRDJ1; TRDD3 is a possible D gene (6 bases). Germline values: CDR1 GEAIGNYY, CDR2 EKD. The CDR3 totals 15 residues. Trimming removed 1 base at V and 0 bases at J, with 11 bases between. The CDR3 loop reads CACDTVGIHTDKLIF. CDR3 bases: TGTGCCTGTGACACAGTGGGGATCCACACCGATAAACTCATCTTT.

This clone was observed a handful of times. The chain combines TRDV2 with TRDJ1; 10 nucleotides match TRDD3. Germline CDR1 and CDR2: GEAIGNYY and EKD. The CDR3 runs to 15 residues. V lost 3 bases and J lost 7; bases outside the gene matches: 10. In DNA form, the CDR3 reads TGTGCCTGTGACGCCGTACTGGGGGATCGAGGTAAACTCATCTTT. Amino acids: CACDAVLGDRGKLIF.

The sample holds a few counts of this clone. The protein TCRdb lists belongs to a much larger clone and differs from this DNA's translation at residue 8, which points to a read error; the protein shown is made from the DNA. This chain links TRDV2 with TRDJ1, with TRDD3 as a possible D gene (5 bases). CDR1 GEAIGNYY and CDR2 EKD come from the germline V gene. This CDR3 has 15 amino acids. Trimming took off 1 base at V and 2 bases at J, with 13 bases between the two ends. CDR3 sequence (DNA): TGTGCCTGTGACACGTTGGGGAGGGGGACCGATAAACTCATCTTT. This gives the protein CACDTLGRGTDKLIF.

Points on this clone: TCRdb records a much larger clone's protein for this DNA, with a difference at residue 4 that likely arises from a read error; the protein given is the translation of the DNA. This sequence joins TRDV2 and TRDJ1, with D tentatively TRDD3 (5 bases). CDR3 size: 17 residues. Germline V gene sequence: CDR1 GEAIGNYY, CDR2 EKD. Trimming cost V 4 bases and J 2 bases, with 22 bases left between them. CDR3 protein: CACEEVYSGRLTDKLIF. CDR3 nucleotide sequence: TGTGCCTGTGAAGAAGTATATTCTGGGCGATTAACCGATAAACTCATCTTT.

This clone was observed a few times. A far larger clone is one nucleotide away, so this likely arose from a read error. Other DNA sequences from this sample encode an identical CDR3 as well. V is TRDV2 and J is TRDJ1; possible D gene TRDD3, 5 bases. This CDR3 is 17 amino acids long. Germline V lookup: CDR1 GEAIGNYY, CDR2 EKD. Deletions cut 3 bases from V and 2 bases from J, with 21 bases between. The CDR3 coding sequence is TGTGCCTGTGACGAAGTGTATTCTGGGCGATTAACCGATAAACTCATCTTT. The encoded protein is CACDEVYSGRLTDKLIF.

About this clone: This likely reflects a read error, since a far larger clone is one base away. Different DNA sequences within this sample yield the same CDR3. The genes are TRDV2 and TRDJ1; 7 nucleotides match TRDD3. Germline V CDR1 and CDR2: GEAIGNYY, EKD. The V gene end was trimmed by 7 bases and the J gene end by 11 bases; junction bases not matched to a gene: 18. The CDR3 extends over 14 amino acids. The CDR3: CACEGLLGSERLIF. The DNA of the CDR3 is TGTGCCTGCGAAGGCCTACTGGGGTCCGAGCGGCTCATCTTT.

This clone was detected a few times. This sequence joins TRDV2 and TRDJ3, with 10 nucleotides matching TRDD3. The CDR3 consists of 18 residues. Germline V gene data show CDR1 as GEAIGNYY and CDR2 as EKD. V lost 1 base, J lost 3 bases, and 5 bases stayed unmatched. The CDR3 nucleotides read TGTGCCTGTGACACAGTGGGGGATACTGGCTGGGACACCCGACAGATGTTTTTC. This sequence encodes CACDTVGDTGWDTRQMFF.

On this clone itself: Translating this DNA gives a protein that differs at residue 5 from the TCRdb one, which belongs to a much larger clone; a read error is likely, and the protein shown is this translation. The gene calls are TRDV2 and TRDJ1, with TRDD3 as a possible D gene (6 bases). V lost 0 bases and J lost 1, with 17 bases in between. Per the germline V gene, CDR1 is GEAIGNYY and CDR2 is EKD. There are 17 residues in the CDR3. This chain's CDR3 is CACDTITGIHSTDKLIF. Here the CDR3 DNA reads TGTGCCTGTGACACCATAACTGGGATTCATAGCACCGATAAACTCATCTTT.

This clone was counted only a few times. TCRdb attributes to this sequence the protein of a much larger clone, which differs from the DNA translation at residue 8; a read error is likely, and the protein displayed is translated from the DNA. The J gene is TRDJ1, the V gene TRDV2; 9 bases agree with TRDD3. The CDR3 is 13 residues long. Trimming removed 4 bases from V and 3 bases from J; junction bases left unmatched: 2. Germline values: CDR1 GEAIGNYY, CDR2 EKD. CDR3 protein: CACEGIRPDKLIF. CDR3 nucleotide sequence: TGTGCCTGTGAGGGGATACGGCCCGATAAACTCATCTTT.

This clone was counted only a few times. The TCRdb protein comes from a much larger clone and disagrees with this DNA's translation at residue 14, likely due to a read error; the protein given here is derived from the DNA. This chain joins TRDV2 and TRDJ1; 9 nucleotides match TRDD3. The germline V gene has CDR1 GEAIGNYY and CDR2 EKD. The CDR3 loop spans 16 amino acids. CDR3 region: CACDPLLGEYTDKPIF. CDR3 bases: TGTGCCTGTGACCCCCTACTGGGGGAGTACACCGATAAACCCATCTTT.

The genes are TRAV29/DV5 and TRDJ1; D possibly corresponds to TRDD2 (6 bases). The CDR3 runs to 18 residues. Between the trimmed V and J ends, which lost 2 bases and 0 bases, there was a span of 23 bases. The V gene's germline CDR1 is NSMFDY and CDR2 ISSIKDK. Here the CDR3 DNA reads TGTGCAGCAAGACCAGGCCTTCCCGGGGGCTTGTACACCGATAAACTCATCTTT. Its protein product is CAARPGLPGGLYTDKLIF.

This clone was detected only a few times. The chain has TRDV2 and TRDJ1; TRDD3 aligns across 12 bases. CDR3 length: 16 residues. V shed 2 bases, J shed 9 bases, and the junction held 12 bases outside the gene matches. The germline CDR1 and CDR2 sequences are GEAIGNYY and EKD. The CDR3 loop reads CACDILGDTSNGELIF. In DNA, the CDR3 is TGTGCCTGTGACATACTGGGGGATACATCGAACGGAGAACTCATCTTT.

The table lists this clone with many counts. A read error likely explains this, since a far larger clone differs by one base. The chain is built from TRDV2 and TRDJ3, with 8 bases aligning to TRDD3. Germline loops: CDR1 GEAIGNYY, CDR2 EKD. This CDR3 is built from 23 residues. CDR3 sequence (DNA): TGTGCCTGTGACACCGTTGTCCGGGATACGCCGGAAGAAACCTCCTGGGGCACCCGACAGATGTTTTTC. It specifies CACDTVVRDTPEETSWGTRQMFF.